The 24 T cell receptor beta chains below were found in one sample sequenced in a study of somatic mutations in cytotoxic T cells in rheumatoid arthritis. The repertoire was sequenced with immunoSEQ multiplex PCR; TCRdb's copy has only in-frame clones and lacks some. This table has under 20,000 clones, roughly 77% appearing once. The material sequenced was CD8+ T cells sorted from blood. These receptors came from an adult with rheumatoid arthritis.

The chain uses TRBV9 and TRBJ2-3, with 9 bases that match TRBD2. V lost 1 base to trimming and J lost 0 bases; unmatched junction nucleotides: 6. The CDR3 loop spans 17 amino acids. Germline CDR1 reads SGDLS; CDR2 reads YYNGEE. In DNA, the CDR3 is TGTGCCAGCAGCGTACCCCATAGCGGGGGAAGCACAGATACGCAGTATTTT. Amino acids: CASSVPHSGGSTDTQYF.

The chain recombines TRBV25-1 with TRBJ2-1; 11 bases map to TRBD2. This CDR3 comprises 16 residues. The V gene end was trimmed by 4 bases and the J gene end by 4 bases; junction bases not matched to a gene: 6. In germline, CDR1 is MGHDK, CDR2 SYGVNS. CDR3 amino acids: CASSASGTSGYNEQFF. DNA for the CDR3: TGTGCCAGCAGTGCAAGCGGGACTAGCGGATACAATGAGCAGTTCTTC. Based on the CDR3 plus reference TRBV25-1 and TRBJ2-1, the full variable domain is EADIYQTPRYLVIGTGKKITLECSQTMGHDKMYWYQQDPGMELHLIHYSYGVNSTEKGDLSSESTVSRIRTEHFPLTLESARPSHTSQYLCASSASGTSGYNEQFFGPGTRLTVL.

The chain links TRBV6-4 to TRBJ2-3, with D tentatively TRBD1 (5 bases). V lost 7 bases to trimming and J lost 1 base, with 15 bases between them. The CDR3 extends over 15 amino acids. The V gene's germline CDR1 is MRHNA and CDR2 SNTAGT. The CDR3 bases are TGTGCCAGCAACAGAAGGGGTTTTGGCACAGATACGCAGTATTTT. Its protein product is CASNRRGFGTDTQYF.

The chain carries TRBV7-3 and TRBJ2-5, with 7 bases identical to TRBD2. CDR1 SGHTA and CDR2 FQGTGA come from the germline V gene. Trimming at V came to 11 bases and at J to 4 bases, leaving 4 bases not matched to a gene. This CDR3 is built from 11 residues. The CDR3 protein is CAPPGGETQYF. Written as DNA, the CDR3 is TGTGCCCCCCCGGGGGGAGAGACCCAGTACTTC.

This clone was observed a handful of times. CDR3 amino acids: CASSPGSTEAFF. The CDR3 coding sequence is TGTGCCAGCAGCCCAGGCTCCACTGAAGCTTTCTTT. This chain uses TRBV13 with TRBJ1-1; D uncertain. CDR1 PRHDT and CDR2 FYEKMQ come from the germline V gene (reference sequence). V dropped 5 bases and J dropped 4 bases, with 8 bases sitting between them. The CDR3 loop spans 12 amino acids.

The chain links TRBV11-2 to TRBJ2-2; D ambiguous. CDR1 SGHAT and CDR2 FQNNGV come from the germline V gene. The CDR3 is 15 residues long. V dropped 3 bases and J dropped 6 bases, with 14 bases sitting between them. Here the CDR3 reads CASSLGFGPAGELFF. In DNA form, the CDR3 reads TGTGCCAGCAGCTTGGGGTTCGGGCCGGCCGGGGAGCTGTTTTTT.

The V gene is TRBV18, the J gene TRBJ2-2; D is possibly TRBD1 (6 bases). Trimming removed 5 bases at V and 3 bases at J, with 10 bases between. The CDR3 is 14 residues long. Germline CDR1 and CDR2: KGHSH and LQKENI. CDR3 coding DNA: TGTGCCAGCTCAATGGACAGAGACACCGGGGAGCTGTTTTTT. The encoded protein is CASSMDRDTGELFF.

The chain combines TRBV5-4 with TRBJ2-3; 9 bases match TRBD1. Losses at the gene ends were 0 bases for V and 4 bases for J; bases not matched to a gene: 9. Germline assignment: CDR1 SGHNT and CDR2 YYREEE (reference sequence). The CDR3 runs 17 residues. The CDR3 loop reads CASSLVGQGSGADTQYF. As DNA, the CDR3 is TGTGCCAGCAGCTTGGTAGGACAGGGGTCCGGGGCAGATACGCAGTATTTT.

The chain joins TRBV9 to TRBJ2-7; D uncertain. The CDR3 is made up of 13 amino acids. V was clipped by 2 bases and J by 3 bases, with 9 bases between them. Per germline, CDR1 SGDLS and CDR2 YYNGEE. The CDR3 bases are TGTGCCAGCAGCGTTGGGGTTGGCTACGAGCAGTACTTC. This codes for CASSVGVGYEQYF. Drawing the rest from reference TRBV9 and TRBJ2-7, the complete variable domain is DSGVTQTPKHLITATGQRVTLRCSPRSGDLSVYWYQQSLDQGLQFLIQYYNGEERAKGNILERFSAQQFPDLHSELNLSSLELGDSALYFCASSVGVGYEQYFGPGTRLTVT.

The chain couples TRBV28 to TRBJ1-5; weak D call: TRBD1 (6 bases). In germline, CDR1 is MDHEN, CDR2 SYDVKM. The CDR3 runs to 15 residues. With 6 bases removed from V and 4 bases from J, the gap between germline ends came to 16 bases. The CDR3 is CASREAWTANQPQHF. As DNA, the CDR3 is TGTGCCAGCAGGGAAGCGTGGACAGCAAATCAGCCCCAGCATTTT.

The chain uses TRBV29-1 and TRBJ2-7; tentative D call: TRBD2 (6 bases). The germline V and J ends were trimmed by 7 bases and 4 bases, with 11 bases remaining between them. CDR1 and CDR2 from the germline V gene are SQVTM and ANQGSEA. CDR3 size: 11 residues. CDR3 DNA sequence: TGCAGCGGGGAGGACGGTTACGAGCAGTACTTC. This sequence encodes CSGEDGYEQYF.

The V and J genes are TRBV6-4 and TRBJ2-3; no firm D call. Trimming removed 2 bases from V and 9 bases from J, with 12 bases in between. This CDR3 contains 13 residues. The germline gives CDR1 MRHNA, CDR2 SNTAGT. The CDR3 region has the DNA TGTGCCAGCAGTGACCACCATTCGGGCACGCAGTATTTT. It codes for CASSDHHSGTQYF.

V usage is TRBV29-1 and J usage is TRBJ2-6, with 7 bases matching TRBD1. This CDR3 has 13 amino acids. With 6 bases clipped from V and 4 bases from J, the junction kept 3 bases outside the gene matches. Looked up from germline, CDR1 is SQVTM and CDR2 is ANQGSEA. The CDR3 region is CSVTGSGANVLTF. DNA of the CDR3: TGCAGCGTGACAGGGTCCGGGGCCAACGTCCTGACTTTC.

This clone occurred a few times. The rearrangement joins TRBV4-2 to TRBJ2-3; 10 positions agree with TRBD2. V lost 5 bases to trimming and J lost 2 bases; unmatched junction nucleotides: 13. This CDR3 comprises 18 residues. Germline-derived CDR1 and CDR2 are LGHNA and YNFKEQ. The CDR3 loop is CASSGLAVLAGDTDTQYF. The CDR3, as DNA: TGTGCCAGCAGCGGACTCGCAGTTCTAGCGGGAGACACAGATACGCAGTATTTT.

The chain is built from TRBV7-2 and TRBJ2-7; D possibly corresponds to TRBD2 (5 bases). Trimming cost V 1 base and J 2 bases, with 12 bases left between them. The CDR3 is made up of 15 amino acids. Germline V CDR1 and CDR2: SGHTA, FQGNSA. Written as DNA, the CDR3 is TGTGCCAGCAGCTTAGTTGAGGGATTTCCCTACGAGCAGTACTTC. Its protein is CASSLVEGFPYEQYF.

J is TRBJ1-3 and V is TRBV4-3; D not resolved. V was clipped by 1 base and J by 0 bases, with 7 bases between them. This CDR3 region has 15 residues. In germline, CDR1 is LGHNA, CDR2 YSLEER. The CDR3 nucleotides read TGCGCCAGCAGCCAAGCGGCGAACTCTGGAAACACCATATATTTT. Protein: CASSQAANSGNTIYF.

This clone was counted once. The chain carries TRBV4-2 and TRBJ2-7; D possibly corresponds to TRBD2 (6 bases). This CDR3 contains 14 residues. Germline CDR1 LGHNA, CDR2 YNFKEQ. V was cut by 0 bases and J by 6 bases, with 12 bases left in between. The CDR3 loop reads CASSQEEGLSEQYF. The DNA of the CDR3 is TGTGCCAGCAGCCAAGAAGAGGGACTCTCCGAGCAGTACTTC.

This rearrangement joins TRBV2 to TRBJ1-2; a weak D match, TRBD1 (6 bases). This CDR3 has 15 residues. Germline CDR1 SNHLY, CDR2 FYNNEI. Trimming stripped 3 bases from V and 3 bases from J, with 14 bases between. The CDR3 loop reads CASSDAAGGDYGYTF. CDR3 DNA sequence: TGTGCCAGCAGTGACGCGGCCGGGGGCGACTATGGCTACACCTTC.

The chain carries TRBV29-1 and TRBJ2-1, with TRBD1 identical over 10 bases. Losses at the gene ends were 3 bases for V and 5 bases for J; bases not matched to a gene: 13. Germline V gene sequence: CDR1 SQVTM, CDR2 ANQGSEA. The CDR3 runs 17 residues. As DNA, the CDR3 is TGCAGCGTTGAGGGGAGACAGGGGGCCTTTGAGGACAATGAGCAGTTCTTC. Its protein is CSVEGRQGAFEDNEQFF.

This clone has more than one count but fewer than ten. The CDR3 loop is CASSVGAAGNTIYF. The CDR3 DNA reads as TGTGCCAGCAGCGTCGGGGCCGCTGGAAACACCATATATTTT. The genes are TRBV9 and TRBJ1-3; a weak D match, TRBD1 (5 bases). V shed 2 bases and J shed 2 bases, with 8 bases lying between them. The CDR3 has 14 amino acids. Germline-derived CDR1 and CDR2 are SGDLS and YYNGEE.

V and J are TRBV7-3 and TRBJ2-4; 11 bases map to TRBD2. This CDR3 comprises 19 residues. J lost 0 bases, V lost 2 bases, and 9 bases had no gene match. Germline CDR1 and CDR2: SGHTA and FQGTGA. The CDR3 bases are TGTGCCAGCAGCTTACTAGCGGGGGGTGGATCGTCAGCCAAAAACATTCAGTACTTC. This gives the protein CASSLLAGGGSSAKNIQYF. Together with reference TRBV7-3 and TRBJ2-4, the CDR3 gives the full variable domain: GAGVSQTPSNKVTEKGKYVELRCDPISGHTALYWYRQSLGQGPEFLIYFQGTGAADDSGLPNDRFFAVRPEGSVSTLKIQRTERGDSAVYLCASSLLAGGGSSAKNIQYFGAGTRLSVL.

The chain links TRBV7-9 to TRBJ1-2, with a tentative D call TRBD1 (6 bases). This CDR3 region has 14 residues. Trimming removed 2 bases from V and 4 bases from J, with 11 bases in between. Germline V gene sequence: CDR1 SEHNR, CDR2 FQNEAQ (reference sequence). The CDR3 nucleotides are TGTGCCAGCAGCTTAAAGGGGGTTCCCTATGGCTACACCTTC. Protein product: CASSLKGVPYGYTF.

This chain links TRBV7-9 with TRBJ2-2; 10 nucleotides agree with TRBD2. The CDR3 runs to 15 residues. Germline V lookup: CDR1 SEHNR, CDR2 FQNEAQ (reference sequence). Trimming took 1 base from V and 5 from J; bases not matched to a gene: 1. The CDR3 nucleotides read TGTGCCAGCAGCTTAGAAGCGGGAGGGACCGGGGAGCTGTTTTTT. This gives the protein CASSLEAGGTGELFF.

This chain links TRBV29-1 with TRBJ1-2; the D gene is possibly TRBD1 (5 bases). The V end lost 5 bases, the J end lost 0 bases, and 10 bases lay between the germline ends. Germline CDR1 reads SQVTM; CDR2 reads ANQGSEA. The CDR3 consists of 13 residues. CDR3 nucleotide sequence: TGCAGCGTTCCCGCAGGGCCTAACTATGGCTACACCTTC. This encodes CSVPAGPNYGYTF.